This T cell receptor beta chain derives from a study of cytomegalovirus exposure and HLA in healthy donors. The study, taken as a whole, reports: Judged likely to be a sequencing artifact was a cluster of highly shared sequence variants. The authors later linked a missense DCLRE1C variant to TCR beta V- and J-gene trimming. Reported findings show TCR beta sequences accurately forecast HLA-A and HLA-B alleles in most subjects.

V was pared by 0 bases and J by 6 bases, with 14 bases between. CDR1 SGDLS and CDR2 YYNGEE come from the germline V gene. CDR3 length equals 15 residues. A note on this clone: The antigen is unknown.

PCR used 60 Vbeta primers and 13 Jbeta primers. Clones were read by immunoSEQ multiplex PCR, and TCRdb kept only the in-frame ones, dropping some. Here the sample spans about 170,000 clones, roughly 84% being singletons. The sample was PBMCs. The clonotype was recovered from a boy aged 2-9 years in good health and CMV-seronegative. The chain has TRBV9 and TRBJ2-3; D unclear. CDR3 region: CASSVGVVHADTQYF. CDR3 bases: TGTGCCAGCAGCGTAGGCGTAGTTCATGCTGATACGCAGTATTTT.